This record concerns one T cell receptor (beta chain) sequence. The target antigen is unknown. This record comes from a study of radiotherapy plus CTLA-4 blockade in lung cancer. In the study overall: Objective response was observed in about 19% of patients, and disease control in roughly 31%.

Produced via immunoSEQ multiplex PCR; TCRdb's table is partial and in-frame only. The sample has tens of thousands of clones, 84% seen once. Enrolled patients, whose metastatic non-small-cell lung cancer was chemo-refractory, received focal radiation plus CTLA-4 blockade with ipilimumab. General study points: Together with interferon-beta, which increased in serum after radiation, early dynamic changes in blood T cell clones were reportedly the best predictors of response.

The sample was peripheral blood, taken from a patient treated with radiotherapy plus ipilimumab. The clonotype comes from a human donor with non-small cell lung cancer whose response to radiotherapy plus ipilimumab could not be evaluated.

The CDR3 nucleotides read TGTGCCAGTATGGCTAGCGGGGTCGTCCAAGATACGCAGTATTTT. Its protein is CASMASGVVQDTQYF. The chain has TRBV19 and TRBJ2-3, with 9 bases that match TRBD2. Unmatched junction bases numbered 10, after V lost 7 bases and J lost 5 bases. This CDR3 has 15 amino acids. Per the germline V gene, CDR1 is LNHDA and CDR2 is SQIVND (reference sequence). The variable domain in full, completed from reference TRBV19 and TRBJ2-3, reads DGGITQSPKYLFRKEGQNVTLSCEQNLNHDAMYWYRQDPGQGLRLIYYSQIVNDFQKGDIAEGYSVSREKKESFPLTVTSAQKNPTAFYLCASMASGVVQDTQYFGPGTRLTVL.